This is a list of T cell receptor beta chains from one sample in a study of T cell responses to AZD1222 COVID-19 vaccine. The data were produced by immunoSEQ multiplex PCR, yet TCRdb's version contains in-frame clones alone and is incomplete. The table records roughly 130,000 clones, about nine tenths of them present only once. Here the sequenced sample was peripheral blood, taken on day 0 of AZD1222 vaccination. The source is an adult in good health. CDR3s include the opening cysteine and the closing phenylalanine or tryptophan. The order of the fields is V gene, J gene, clone size, D gene, CDR3 protein, CDR3 DNA. D genes are given only for firm matches. Clone size, where shown, is once, few, many, or a class for clones that have expanded.

>TRBV2|TRBJ2-1|.|TRBD2
CASRDRLAVGNEQFF
TGTGCCAGCAGAGATCGACTAGCGGTGGGCAATGAGCAGTTCTTC
>TRBV5-1|TRBJ2-2|.|.
CASSFGGSGHGELFF
TGCGCCAGCAGCTTTGGAGGGAGCGGCCACGGGGAGCTGTTTTTT
>TRBV21-1|TRBJ1-2|.|.
CASSKWGTFNYGYTF
TGTGCCAGCAGCAAATGGGGGACATTCAACTATGGCTACACCTTC
>TRBV11-2|TRBJ2-7|.|.
CASSPGGAGGFKSYEQYF
TGTGCCAGCAGCCCAGGGGGCGCGGGAGGCTTCAAGTCCTACGAGCAGTACTTC
>TRBV13|TRBJ2-5|.|.
CASSFRTTALETQYF
TGTGCCAGCAGCTTCAGGACTACCGCCTTGGAGACCCAGTACTTC
>TRBV5-1|TRBJ2-5|.|.
CASSLAGYPEETQYF
TGCGCCAGCAGCTTGGCCGGCTATCCTGAAGAGACCCAGTACTTC
>TRBV7-6|TRBJ1-3|.|.
CASSLQGGGGNTIYF
TGTGCCAGCAGCCTACAGGGAGGTGGGGGAAACACCATATATTTT
>TRBV7-9|TRBJ2-1|.|TRBD1
CASSLPQGDANEQFF
TGTGCCAGCAGCTTACCACAGGGGGATGCCAATGAGCAGTTCTTC
>TRBV28|TRBJ2-7|.|TRBD1
CASSSGTGGWSYEQYF
TGTGCCAGCAGTTCCGGGACAGGGGGTTGGTCCTACGAGCAGTACTTC
>TRBV5-1|TRBJ1-3|.|.
CASSSRTGSGSGNTIYF
TGCGCCAGCAGCTCCCGGACGGGGTCTGGATCTGGAAACACCATATATTTT
>TRBV5-6|TRBJ1-4|once|.
CASSLGGQGVGEKLFF
TGTGCCAGCAGCTTGGGAGGGCAGGGAGTAGGAGAAAAACTGTTTTTT
>TRBV10-1|TRBJ2-2|.|.
CASSSQANTGELFF
TGCGCCAGCAGTAGCCAGGCGAACACCGGGGAGCTGTTTTTT
>TRBV19|TRBJ2-2|.|.
CASRGAANTGELFF
TGTGCCAGTAGGGGGGCTGCGAACACCGGGGAGCTGTTTTTT
>TRBV7-6|TRBJ2-7|few|TRBD2
CASSPAAGLAGEYEQYF
TGTGCCAGCAGCCCCGCGGCGGGCCTAGCGGGCGAGTACGAGCAGTACTTC
>TRBV9|TRBJ1-6|.|.
CASSPKSDSPLHF
TGTGCCAGCAGCCCCAAATCGGATTCACCCCTCCACTTT
>TRBV12-3/TRBV12-4|TRBJ1-6|few|.
CASRARYNSPLHF
TGTGCCAGCAGGGCTAGGTATAATTCACCCCTCCACTTT
>TRBV5-4|TRBJ2-3|.|.
CASMQGITDTQYF
TGTGCCAGCATGCAGGGGATCACAGATACGCAGTATTTT
>TRBV27|TRBJ1-5|.|TRBD1
CASRGQGVTQPQHF
TGTGCCAGCAGGGGACAGGGGGTGACTCAGCCCCAGCATTTT
>TRBV10-2|TRBJ1-1|.|.
CASSGWGERTEAFF
TGCGCCAGCAGTGGTTGGGGCGAGAGGACTGAAGCTTTCTTT
>TRBV30|TRBJ1-4|.|.
CAWAGDATNEKLFF
TGTGCCTGGGCAGGGGATGCAACTAATGAAAAACTGTTTTTT
>TRBV3-1/TRBV3-2|TRBJ2-3|.|TRBD1
CASSRNRGQGKDTQYF
TGTGCCAGCAGCCGCAACCGCGGACAGGGGAAAGATACGCAGTATTTT
>TRBV19|TRBJ2-2|.|.
CASSIGRQAQSAGELFF
TGTGCCAGTAGTATAGGGAGACAGGCTCAGTCGGCCGGGGAGCTGTTTTTT
>TRBV6-2/TRBV6-3|TRBJ2-7|.|TRBD1
CASSQNRGEQYF
TGTGCCAGCAGCCAAAACAGGGGCGAGCAGTACTTC